One and the same sample provided the 20 T cell receptor delta chains below, sequenced in a study of γδ T cells in repeated Plasmodium falciparum infection. TCRdb reapplied CATT to the multiplex PCR reads. In the table there are 75,000 to 95,000 delta-chain clones, 0.98% of which are singletons. Gammadelta T cells were flow-sorted from PBMC into Vgamma9/Vdelta2+ and Vdelta2-negative populations for bulk analysis. The source material was gamma-delta T cells from blood. These receptors were collected from a pool of human donors (malaria-infected and uninfected, not separated).

This clone was detected a few times. The protein held in TCRdb is that of a much larger clone and does not match this DNA's translation at residue 16, likely because of a read error; the protein shown is translated from the DNA. The chain joins TRDV2 to TRDJ1, with D perhaps TRDD3 (5 bases). No J gene is reported in TCRdb; it was inferred here by comparing the DNA with germline. Trimming removed 1 base from V and 0 bases from J, with 32 bases in between. The CDR3 spans 22 residues. Germline loops: CDR1 GEAIGNYY, CDR2 EKD. DNA of the CDR3: TGTGCCTGTGACACTGTTTCCAGGGGGTCAGTACCGGTTTATCTAAACACCGATAAACTCATCTTT. Translated, it gives CACDTVSRGSVPVYLNTDKLIF.

This clone was seen more than once but under ten times. Translating this DNA gives a protein that differs at residue 10 from the TCRdb one, which belongs to a much larger clone; a read error is likely, and the protein shown is this translation. This chain links TRDV1 with TRDJ1; D may be TRDD2 (6 bases). The J gene comes from matching the DNA to germline here; TCRdb lacks it. CDR1 is TSWWSYY, CDR2 QGS, per germline. The ends were cut back, 6 bases at V and 0 bases at J, with 26 bases in the middle. There are 19 residues in the CDR3. CDR3 DNA sequence: TGTGCTCTTGGATCTTCCTTCCCCGGTCGTCCCGCCCACACCGATAAACTCATCTTT. Amino acid sequence: CALGSSFPGRPAHTDKLIF.

Notes on this clone: A far more abundant clone sits one base away, making this likely a read error. Other nucleotide sequences in the sample specify the same CDR3. J is TRDJ1 and V is TRDV2; the match to TRDD3 covers 7 bases. CDR1 is GEAIGNYY, CDR2 EKD, per germline. The V gene end was trimmed by 0 bases and the J gene end by 3 bases; junction bases not matched to a gene: 9. CDR3 length equals 16 residues. CDR3 nucleotides: TGTGCCTGTGACACCGTGGGGGACACGGAGCCCGATAAACTCATCTTT. Residues: CACDTVGDTEPDKLIF.

A few counts support this clone. A far larger clone is off by one base, so a read error is likely. Other DNA sequences in this sample translate to the same CDR3. The chain links TRDV2 to TRDJ1; possible D gene TRDD3, 6 bases. TCRdb does not report a J gene; here it was assigned by matching the DNA to germline references. Germline V lookup: CDR1 GEAIGNYY, CDR2 EKD. CDR3 size: 19 residues. The V gene lost 7 bases and the J gene lost 0 bases, with 29 bases spanning the gap. CDR3 sequence: CAWGPPSTGGNKYTDKLIF. CDR3 sequence (DNA): TGTGCCTGGGGACCCCCTTCAACCGGGGGAAACAAGTACACCGATAAACTCATCTTT.

Of note for this clone: TCRdb pairs this DNA with a much larger clone's protein that differs at residue 18, likely a read error; the protein shown was translated from the DNA. The chain has TRDV2 and TRDJ3, with 10 bases aligning to TRDD3. TCRdb leaves out the J gene; it was filled in here by matching the DNA to germline. The germline V gene encodes CDR1 GEAIGNYY and CDR2 EKD. This CDR3 has 21 amino acids. CDR3 sequence reads: CACDTEKPGDTISWDTRRMFF. The CDR3 DNA reads as TGTGCCTGTGACACAGAGAAACCGGGGGATACGATCTCCTGGGACACCCGACGGATGTTTTTC.

Ten or more counts support this clone. TCRdb records a much larger clone's protein for this DNA, with a difference at residue 3 that likely arises from a read error; the protein given is the translation of the DNA. The gene calls are TRDV3 and TRDJ1, with 11 positions matching TRDD3. The CDR3 is 14 residues long. CDR1 is TVYSNPD, CDR2 GDNSRS, per germline (reference sequence). For the CDR3, the DNA is TGTGCCCTTAGCATTACTGGGGGATACGATAAACTCATCTTT. The encoded protein is CALSITGGYDKLIF.

This clone has just a few counts. The TCRdb record carries a much larger clone's protein, which differs from this DNA's translation at residue 19; a read error is the likely cause, and the protein listed here is the DNA translation. The chain combines TRDV1 with TRDJ1; 11 bases are shared with TRDD3. CDR1 is TSWWSYY, CDR2 QGS, per germline. V shed 0 bases, J shed 1 base, and the junction held 31 bases outside the gene matches. The length of the CDR3 is 26 residues. The CDR3 DNA follows: TGTGCTCTTGGGGAACTGGTCCCAATCCTTCCCTTACTGGGGGATAATGAGGGTGTGGGCACCGATAAACTCATCTTT. Protein sequence: CALGELVPILPLLGDNEGVGTDKLIF.

As for this clone: The protein TCRdb lists belongs to a much larger clone and differs from this DNA's translation at residue 5, which points to a read error; the protein shown is made from the DNA. The V call is TRDV2, the J call TRDJ1; a weak D match, TRDD3 (6 bases). The J gene, missing from TCRdb, was assigned here through DNA to germline matching. V was clipped by 3 bases and J by 6 bases, with 34 bases between them. From germline, CDR1 is GEAIGNYY and CDR2 EKD. CDR3 length equals 20 residues. The CDR3 DNA is TGTGCCTGTGACTGCCTCCAAGCTGAATCTCCTGGGGATCTCAGGCATAAACTCATCTTT. As protein: CACDCLQAESPGDLRHKLIF.

The table lists this clone with a few counts. The mismatch at residue 6 between this DNA's translation and the TCRdb protein of a much larger clone likely reflects a read error; the protein shown is translated from the DNA. V is TRDV1 and J is TRDJ1; D is uncertain. TCRdb leaves out the J gene; it was filled in here by matching the DNA to germline. The CDR3 has 18 residues. Trimming left V 5 bases short and J 1 base short, with 23 bases between. In germline, CDR1 is TSWWSYY, CDR2 QGS. CDR3 amino acids: CALGFNSVHTYITDKLIF. The CDR3 coding sequence is TGTGCTCTTGGGTTCAACTCCGTACATACTTATATCACCGATAAACTCATCTTT.

Concerning this clone: For this DNA, TCRdb reports the protein of a much larger clone, which diverges at residue 15, most likely from a read error; the protein presented here is translated directly from the DNA. CDR3 sequence (DNA): TGTGCCTGTGACAAAATTTCCTGGGGGATACGTGTCACCGATGAACTCATCTTT. Encoded protein: CACDKISWGIRVTDELIF. The V and J genes are TRDV2 and TRDJ1, with 12 bases fitting TRDD3. As TCRdb names no J gene, one was assigned here on the basis of a DNA match to germline. CDR1 is GEAIGNYY, CDR2 EKD, per germline. This CDR3 contains 18 residues.

The sample holds a few counts of this clone. This likely traces to a read error, being one base from a far larger clone. In the same sample, other DNA sequences code for this CDR3. The rearrangement uses TRDV1 and TRDJ1; the D gene is possibly TRDD1 (5 bases). From germline, CDR1 is TSWWSYY and CDR2 QGS. The ends were cut back, 6 bases at V and 2 bases at J, with 19 bases in the middle. This CDR3 has 16 residues. CDR3 DNA: TGTGCTCTTGGTGAAGAAGAAATCTCTCTTACCGATAAACTCATCTTT. Amino acids: CALGEEEISLTDKLIF.

This clone was counted only a few times. This likely stems from a read error, as it lies one base from a far larger clone. Different DNA sequences within this sample yield the same CDR3. The chain couples TRDV2 to TRDJ1, with 8 bases that match TRDD3. The J gene, missing from TCRdb, was assigned here through DNA to germline matching. Germline CDR1 is GEAIGNYY and CDR2 is EKD. The CDR3 loop spans 16 amino acids. V lost 7 bases to trimming and J lost 2 bases; unmatched junction nucleotides: 14. This CDR3 reads CACDEVSRDTTDKLIF. For the CDR3, the DNA is TGTGCCTGCGACGAAGTTTCGAGGGATACGACCGATAAACTCATCTTT.

This clone has more than one count but fewer than ten. TCRdb's listed protein matches a much larger clone and diverges from this DNA's translation at residue 3, likely through a read error; the protein shown comes from the DNA. The chain joins TRDV1 to TRDJ1; TRDD3 aligns across 7 bases. TCRdb records no J gene; here it was assigned by comparing the DNA to germline. The CDR3 is 19 residues long. From germline, CDR1 is TSWWSYY and CDR2 QGS. For the CDR3, the DNA is TGTGCTCCTGGGGTCCATGTAGGGGGTGGGGGACCCGGCAGGGATAAACTCATCTTT. Protein: CAPGVHVGGGGPGRDKLIF.

As regards this clone: TCRdb shows a much larger clone's protein in place of this DNA's translation, and the two differ at residue 16, likely through a read error; the protein shown is translated from the DNA. This chain connects TRDV1 to TRDJ1; D is uncertain. No J segment appears in TCRdb, so it was assigned here by matching the sequence to germline. This CDR3 spans 19 amino acids. Germline-derived CDR1 and CDR2 are TSWWSYY and QGS. The CDR3 here is CALGELRPARPLYTDRLIF. CDR3 in DNA: TGTGCTCTTGGGGAACTAAGACCAGCCCGACCCTTGTACACCGATAGACTCATCTTT.

This clone was picked up many times. This may arise from a read error, as a much more abundant clone is one base away. The chain uses TRDV1 and TRDJ1; tentatively, D is TRDD3 (7 bases). Trimming stripped 2 bases from V and 7 bases from J, with 29 bases between. Per germline, CDR1 TSWWSYY and CDR2 QGS. CDR3 length: 19 amino acids. CDR3 DNA sequence: TGTGCTCTTGGGGAAGAAGTCCTACGGGCCTGGGGGCTTGAAGGTAAACTCATCTTT. Translating gives CALGEEVLRAWGLEGKLIF.

Details on this clone: For this DNA, TCRdb reports the protein of a much larger clone, which diverges at residue 15, most likely from a read error; the protein presented here is translated directly from the DNA. The CDR3 loop is CALGDPFPTYGVEFRLIF. DNA of the CDR3: TGTGCTCTTGGGGACCCCTTTCCCACTTACGGTGTGGAGTTTAGACTCATCTTT. The chain links TRDV1 to TRDJ1, with D uncertain. In the absence of a J gene in TCRdb, the DNA was matched to germline to assign it here. CDR1 TSWWSYY and CDR2 QGS come from the germline V gene. The CDR3 loop spans 18 amino acids. V shed 3 bases and J shed 10 bases, with 30 bases lying between them.

Concerning this clone: With only one base between it and a far larger clone, this is likely a read error. This CDR3 is also generated by other DNA sequences in the sample. The chain employs TRDV2 and TRDJ1; 10 bases map to TRDD3. TCRdb is silent on the J gene; assignment here came from matching the DNA to germline. The length of the CDR3 is 21 residues. The germline V gene has CDR1 GEAIGNYY and CDR2 EKD. The ends lost 0 bases at V and 1 base at J; junction bases unmatched: 19. CDR3 sequence reads: CACDTVLLGDKRGRSTDKLIF. The CDR3 DNA reads TGTGCCTGTGACACCGTTCTGCTGGGGGATAAAAGGGGTCGGAGCACCGATAAACTCATCTTT.

Comments on this clone: The mismatch at residue 14 between this DNA's translation and the TCRdb protein of a much larger clone likely reflects a read error; the protein shown is translated from the DNA. Called V gene: TRDV1; the J gene was not called. Germline CDR1 TSWWSYY, CDR2 QGS. The CDR3 spans 16 residues. The CDR3 DNA sequence: TGTGCTCTTGGTGAAAGGGTATTTTCGGGTACAGCACAACCCTTCTTT. Residues: CALGERVFSGTAQPFF.

This chain connects TRDV2 to TRDJ3, with D unresolved. The J gene, missing from TCRdb, was assigned here through DNA to germline matching. V was shortened by 9 bases and J by 0 bases, with 14 bases between the two germline ends. CDR3 length: 16 amino acids. In germline, CDR1 is GEAIGNYY, CDR2 EKD. In DNA, the CDR3 is TGTGCCACCGTTACTAAAAGCTCCTGGGACACCCGACAGATGTTTTTC. It specifies CATVTKSSWDTRQMFF.

In its sample, this clone was seen a few times. Since a far larger clone is one base different, this is likely a read error. In the same sample, other DNA sequences code for this CDR3. The rearrangement uses TRDV2 and TRDJ1, with 8 positions matching TRDD3. The J gene, missing from TCRdb, was assigned here through DNA to germline matching. Per the germline V gene, CDR1 is GEAIGNYY and CDR2 is EKD. This CDR3 contains 19 residues. The V segment lost 1 base and the J segment 0 bases; nucleotides outside the gene matches: 15. DNA of the CDR3: TGTGCCTGTGACACTGACTACTGGGGGGCCGGGCCTTACACCGATAAACTCATCTTT. It encodes CACDTDYWGAGPYTDKLIF.